The next 24 T cell receptor beta chains were all read from a single sample in a study of T cell repertoires in cytomegalovirus infection. TCRdb re-called the reads through MiXCR, storing one row per CDR3 protein. The repertoire has roughly 100,000 distinct CDR3 sequences, over 40% of them found once; the top ten carry roughly 70%. These receptors' antigens are unknown. This sample comprised CD8+ T cells from cultured PBMCs, obtained from culture after CMV antigen stimulation. These receptors all come from a human donor in good health (CMV status not recorded). Some clones in this sample may be carry-over from other donors' samples.

In this sample, this clonotype turned up a few times. The chain joins TRBV6-5 to TRBJ2-7, with D tentatively TRBD1 (5 bases). V lost 5 bases and J 5 bases, leaving 16 bases between the germline ends. CDR3 length: 14 residues. Germline loops: CDR1 MNHEY, CDR2 SVGAGI. The CDR3 region is CASSLFISGNEQYF. The CDR3 bases are TGTGCCAGCAGTCTTTTCATCTCAGGGAACGAGCAGTACTTC.

This chain connects TRBV7-6 to TRBJ2-5; maybe TRBD2 (6 bases). Germline values: CDR1 SGHVS, CDR2 FNYEAQ. This CDR3 spans 15 amino acids. The ends were cut back, 5 bases at V and 5 bases at J, with 18 bases in the middle. The CDR3 loop reads CASSQGPDYGETQYF. The CDR3 coding sequence is TGTGCCAGCAGCCAAGGTCCGGACTATGGGGAGACCCAGTACTTC.

In its sample, this clonotype was seen a few times. V is TRBV29-1 and J is TRBJ1-1; TRBD1 agrees at 8 bases. The CDR3 is 13 residues long. Germline CDR1 and CDR2: SQVTM and ANQGSEA. Germline trimming cut 6 bases from V and 4 bases from J; bases unmatched to any gene: 7. The CDR3 DNA reads as TGCAGCGTGTCAAGGCAGGGGGCCACTGAAGCTTTCTTT. Protein sequence: CSVSRQGATEAFF.

This clonotype came up a few times. V usage is TRBV2 and J usage is TRBJ2-5; no reliable D call. The germline V gene encodes CDR1 SNHLY and CDR2 FYNNEI. The CDR3 sequence is 15 residues long. V lost 6 bases to trimming and J lost 2 bases, with 16 bases between them. CDR3 in DNA: TGTGCCAGCAGGAATGTGACACAGATACAAGAGACCCAGTACTTC. It specifies CASRNVTQIQETQYF.

This clonotype was found a few times. The rearrangement uses TRBV2 and TRBJ1-1, with D uncertain. Germline V gene sequence: CDR1 SNHLY, CDR2 FYNNEI. V was shortened by 2 bases and J by 1 base, with 8 bases between the two germline ends. This CDR3 region has 14 residues. The CDR3 here is CASSEPLGNTEAFF. CDR3 nucleotides: TGTGCCAGCAGTGAACCTTTGGGGAACACTGAAGCTTTCTTT.

The rearrangement joins TRBV7-3 to TRBJ2-5; 7 bases are a match to TRBD1. Germline assignment: CDR1 SGHTA and CDR2 FQGTGA. Germline trimming cut 5 bases from V and 5 bases from J; bases unmatched to any gene: 8. CDR3 length equals 14 residues. CDR3 sequence: CASSNLGQDETQYF. In DNA form, the CDR3 reads TGTGCCAGCAGCAACTTAGGACAGGATGAGACCCAGTACTTC.

The J gene is TRBJ1-2, the V gene TRBV28, with D tentatively TRBD1 (5 bases). V dropped 6 bases and J dropped 2 bases, with 19 bases sitting between them. CDR3 size: 16 residues. Germline CDR1 MDHEN, CDR2 SYDVKM. The chain's CDR3 is CASSRPSGGLNYGYTF. Here the CDR3 DNA reads TGTGCCAGCAGCCGTCCCTCGGGGGGATTGAACTATGGCTACACCTTC.

This clonotype has a handful of counts. This sequence joins TRBV4-1 and TRBJ2-3; possible D gene TRBD2, 6 bases. This CDR3 spans 17 amino acids. V lost 5 bases to trimming and J lost 6 bases, with 24 bases between them. Germline values: CDR1 MGHRA, CDR2 YSYEKL. The CDR3 region has the DNA TGCGCCAGCAGCTACTCCTCTTGGACTACCGAGGAGGATACGCAGTATTTT. Translation: CASSYSSWTTEEDTQYF.

This clonotype was recorded a few times. The chain combines TRBV6-5 with TRBJ2-2; D could derive from TRBD1 or TRBD2 (5 bases each). This CDR3 contains 14 residues. Trimming shortened V by 0 bases and J by 6 bases, and 8 bases separated the two germline ends. CDR1 is MNHEY, CDR2 SVGAGI, per germline. CDR3 nucleotide sequence: TGTGCCAGCAGTTACTCGATGGGGGCCGGGGAGCTGTTTTTT. Translated, it gives CASSYSMGAGELFF.

This sequence joins TRBV15 and TRBJ1-4; possibly TRBD1 for D (6 bases). This CDR3 is 16 amino acids long. CDR1 and CDR2 (germline): LNHNV, YYDKDF (reference sequence). The V and J ends lost 0 bases and 6 bases respectively, with 14 bases between them. CDR3 bases: TGTGCCACCAGCAGAGACCAGGGGACCAGTGATGAAAAACTGTTTTTT. Encoded protein: CATSRDQGTSDEKLFF.

This chain links TRBV12-3 or TRBV12-4 with TRBJ1-1; no firm D call. The length of the CDR3 is 13 residues. Trimming removed 1 base from V and 6 bases from J, with 9 bases in between. DNA for the CDR3: TGTGCCAGCAGTTTAGAGTTGGGTGCTGAAGCTTTCTTT. Translated, it gives CASSLELGAEAFF.

The rearrangement uses TRBV9 and TRBJ2-3; perhaps D is TRBD1 or TRBD2 (5 bases each). Germline V gene data show CDR1 as SGDLS and CDR2 as YYNGEE. Trimming stripped 3 bases from V and 4 bases from J, with 18 bases between. The CDR3 totals 16 residues. For the CDR3, the DNA is TGTGCCAGCAGCGAACGCCCGGGGCCGGTGGCAGATACGCAGTATTTT. Encoded protein: CASSERPGPVADTQYF.

The genes are TRBV10-3 and TRBJ1-3, with 7 bases that match TRBD1. CDR3 size: 16 residues. After removal of 2 bases from V and 6 bases from J, the junction contained 10 bases not matched to a gene. Germline assignment: CDR1 ENHRY and CDR2 SYGVKD. CDR3 sequence: CAISETGALDLNTIYF. CDR3 nucleotide sequence: TGTGCCATCAGTGAGACAGGGGCGCTTGATCTAAACACCATATATTTT.

This clonotype was observed a handful of times. V usage is TRBV7-6 and J usage is TRBJ2-7; 9 positions agree with TRBD2. Unmatched junction bases numbered 6, after V lost 1 base and J lost 5 bases. CDR1 is SGHVS and CDR2 is FNYEAQ in the germline V gene. CDR3 length: 15 amino acids. The DNA of the CDR3 is TGTGCCAGCAGCTTAGGGACTAGCGCCGGCCACGAGCAGTACTTC. Its protein product is CASSLGTSAGHEQYF.

J is TRBJ2-1 and V is TRBV20-1; maybe TRBD1 (6 bases). The V gene lost 1 base and the J gene lost 5 bases, with 12 bases spanning the gap. Germline values: CDR1 DFQATT, CDR2 SNEGSKA (reference sequence). There are 14 residues in the CDR3. The CDR3 is CSARALTGNNEQFF. The CDR3 region has the DNA TGCAGTGCTAGAGCCCTAACAGGGAACAATGAGCAGTTCTTC.

This clonotype was picked up a small number of times. The chain employs TRBV5-5 and TRBJ2-3; D gene ambiguous. CDR1 and CDR2 (germline): SGHKS, YYEKEE (reference sequence). CDR3 length equals 15 residues. Deletions cut 1 base from V and 0 bases from J, with 9 bases between. The CDR3 nucleotides read TGTGCCAGCAGCTTGAGCAGGAGTAGCACAGATACGCAGTATTTT. Translated, it gives CASSLSRSSTDTQYF.

This clonotype showed up just a few times. The chain combines TRBV6-6 with TRBJ1-2; TRBD1 might be the D (5 bases). The germline V and J ends were trimmed by 5 bases and 2 bases, with 12 bases remaining between them. This CDR3 region has 14 residues. Germline-derived CDR1 and CDR2 are MNHNY and SVGAGI (reference sequence). This CDR3 is CASSPRGRNYGYTF. Here the CDR3 DNA reads TGTGCCAGCAGTCCCCGGGGGAGAAACTATGGCTACACCTTC.

This clonotype was seen only once. A read error is possible here, since a much larger clone lies one base away. The missing conserved phenylalanine or tryptophan at the end of this CDR3 makes a read error likely. It is unclear where the CDR3 begins or ends on the DNA, so no DNA is shown, and the CDR3 is as TCRdb lists it. V usage is TRBV27 and J usage is TRBJ1-2; the D segment call TRBD1 is taken from the table without a DNA check. The CDR3 contains 10 residues when both ends are counted. The germline V gene encodes CDR1 MNHEY and CDR2 SMNVEV (reference sequence). CDR3 region: CAITPVGDRV.

This chain connects TRBV19 to TRBJ1-2; no firm D call. The V gene lost 2 bases and the J gene lost 3 bases, with 7 bases spanning the gap. The CDR3 is 13 amino acids. Germline V gene sequence: CDR1 LNHDA, CDR2 SQIVND (reference sequence). The CDR3 sequence: CASSIMGDYGYTF. As DNA, the CDR3 is TGTGCCAGTAGTATAATGGGAGACTATGGCTACACCTTC.

J is TRBJ2-1 and V is TRBV6-6, with TRBD2 matching over 13 bases. V trimming: 6 bases; J trimming: 8 bases; junction bases outside the gene matches: 10. The germline CDR1 and CDR2 sequences are MNHNY and SVGAGI (reference sequence). This CDR3 is built from 16 residues. CDR3 nucleotides: TGTGCCAGCAGCCACGCCACTAGCGGGGGGGCCTATGAGCAGTTCTTC. Its translation is CASSHATSGGAYEQFF.

This chain joins TRBV4-1 and TRBJ2-7; a weak D match, TRBD2 (5 bases). Germline lookup yields CDR1 MGHRA and CDR2 YSYEKL. V lost 0 bases to trimming and J lost 3 bases, with 15 bases between them. There are 16 residues in the CDR3. Here the CDR3 reads CASSQDSRLSNYEQYF. CDR3 DNA: TGCGCCAGCAGCCAAGATAGCAGACTATCAAACTACGAGCAGTACTTC.

The chain is built from TRBV7-6 and TRBJ2-7, with TRBD1 as a possible D gene (6 bases). The CDR3 contains 15 residues. V lost 5 bases to trimming and J lost 0 bases, with 14 bases between them. Germline V CDR1 and CDR2: SGHVS, FNYEAQ. Here the CDR3 DNA reads TGTGCCAGCAGCCCCGTCCGGGACAACTCCTACGAGCAGTACTTC. Residues: CASSPVRDNSYEQYF.

This clonotype appeared a few times. V usage is TRBV27 and J usage is TRBJ2-3; possibly TRBD2 for D (5 bases). From germline, CDR1 is MNHEY and CDR2 SMNVEV (reference sequence). This CDR3 spans 15 amino acids. Trimming took 6 bases from V and 0 from J, leaving 13 bases between them. The CDR3 DNA reads TGTGCCAGCAGCACCTGGGGAGTAAGCACAGATACGCAGTATTTT. Translation gives CASSTWGVSTDTQYF.

This clonotype was detected ten times or more. V is TRBV2 and J is TRBJ2-2, with 9 bases matching TRBD1. CDR1 is SNHLY, CDR2 FYNNEI, per germline. The CDR3 extends over 15 amino acids. The V segment lost 3 bases and the J segment 15 bases; nucleotides outside the gene matches: 14. The CDR3 spells CASSDPLADRGRMFF. The DNA of the CDR3 is TGTGCCAGCAGTGATCCTCTGGCGGACAGGGGAAGGATGTTTTTT.